A selection of T cell receptor beta chains follows, all from one sample in a study of Tregs in tolerant kidney transplant recipients. Sequencing used immunoSEQ multiplex PCR; TCRdb keeps in-frame clones, though not all of them. The sample has about 50,000 clones; around nine tenths are singletons. The sequencing used CD8+ T cells from blood (PBMCs), collected 12 months after the transplant. The receptors come from a human patient who received a combined kidney and bone marrow transplant. Some T cells may be transferred from the graft donor. The conserved cysteine and the conserved F or W are not part of the CDR3 here.

cdr3_aa: ASTGIVSFGYEQY
j_call: TRBJ2-7
v_call: TRBV2

cdr3_aa: ATSRDETGRFQPQH
j_call: TRBJ1-5
v_call: TRBV15

cdr3_aa: AAQGGAIEQF
j_call: TRBJ2-1
v_call: TRBV30

cdr3_aa: ASSLDRETQY
j_call: TRBJ2-5
v_call: TRBV7-9

cdr3_aa: AITEGELGGAGDTQY
j_call: TRBJ2-3
v_call: TRBV10-3

cdr3_aa: ASSVVPGLLGGGTGELF
j_call: TRBJ2-2
v_call: TRBV9

cdr3_aa: ASSVGQGLYGYT
j_call: TRBJ1-2
v_call: TRBV9

cdr3_aa: ASSIAGAGANVLT
j_call: TRBJ2-6
v_call: TRBV19

cdr3_aa: SVEVTTLTSGYNEQF
j_call: TRBJ2-1
v_call: TRBV29-1

cdr3_aa: ASSLGTGYEKLF
j_call: TRBJ1-4
v_call: TRBV7-2

cdr3_aa: AWRQGRGTGELF
j_call: TRBJ2-2
v_call: TRBV30

cdr3_aa: ANSGSTSGSTDTQY
j_call: TRBJ2-3
v_call: TRBV11-2

cdr3_aa: ASSQGHLAGVGEQF
j_call: TRBJ2-1
v_call: TRBV4-1

cdr3_aa: ASSLLDRAYEQY
j_call: TRBJ2-7
v_call: TRBV27

cdr3_aa: AIRRVLSGGNTEAF
j_call: TRBJ1-1
v_call: TRBV10-3

cdr3_aa: ATSRVRGGGPSTDTQY
j_call: TRBJ2-3
v_call: TRBV15

cdr3_aa: ASSPENRISYEQY
j_call: TRBJ2-7
v_call: TRBV4-1

cdr3_aa: ASSLLGGETQY
j_call: TRBJ2-5
v_call: TRBV11-2

cdr3_aa: ASSQREYLWYEQY
j_call: TRBJ2-7
v_call: TRBV27

cdr3_aa: ASSLWGQGFY
j_call: TRBJ2-3
v_call: TRBV27

cdr3_aa: ASSLDQGANYGYT
j_call: TRBJ1-2
v_call: TRBV7-9

cdr3_aa: ASSFGHLNTEAF
j_call: TRBJ1-1
v_call: TRBV13

cdr3_aa: ASSDGSDDSGKH
j_call: TRBJ1-5
v_call: TRBV7-9

cdr3_aa: ASSVGTGRGGNTEAF
j_call: TRBJ1-1
v_call: TRBV9

cdr3_aa: AWRSGLGNTEAF
j_call: TRBJ1-1
v_call: TRBV30

cdr3_aa: ASSQDMGTRIYSYNEQF
j_call: TRBJ2-1
v_call: TRBV14

cdr3_aa: ASSQARDRRYEQY
j_call: NA
v_call: TRBV4-1

cdr3_aa: ASSFPYRTADNEQF
j_call: TRBJ2-1
v_call: TRBV7-8

cdr3_aa: AWNRDHSYEQY
j_call: TRBJ2-7
v_call: TRBV30

cdr3_aa: ASSLGFSGKETQY
j_call: TRBJ2-5
v_call: TRBV13